This TCR beta chain was captured by sequencing in a study of response to subunit inactivated influenza vaccine. This clonotype occurred a few times. Germline CDR1 MNHEY, CDR2 SMNVEV (reference sequence). The CDR3 loop spans 15 amino acids. With 3 bases clipped from V and 6 bases from J, the junction kept 5 bases outside the gene matches. TCRdb re-called the RT-PCR reads with MiXCR, one entry per CDR3 protein. The sample has 400,000 to 550,000 distinct CDR3 sequences, about 25% seen once. Sequencing used CD4+ T cells sorted from PBMCs, obtained 4 to 6 days after vaccination. This sequence joins TRBV27 and TRBJ1-6, with 7 bases matching TRBD1. This sequence was found in a middle-aged man who received an inactivated influenza vaccine. The CDR3 sequence is CASSFRQGFNSPLHF. The CDR3 DNA reads TGTGCCAGCAGTTTTAGACAGGGATTTAATTCACCCCTCCACTTT.